Below, 8 T cell receptor beta chains from the same sample are listed, as sequenced in a study of cytomegalovirus exposure and HLA in healthy donors. Libraries were prepared by immunoSEQ multiplex PCR; TCRdb keeps only in-frame clonotypes and omits some of them. The profile shows more than 95,000 clones, approximately 88% of them singletons. Sequenced input: PBMCs. All receptors derive from a man between 18 and 35 years old in good health and CMV-seronegative.

The J gene is TRBJ1-1, the V gene TRBV6-5; D remains unclear. CDR1 is MNHEY, CDR2 SVGAGI, per germline. Deletions cut 7 bases from V and 1 base from J, with 13 bases between. This CDR3 comprises 14 residues. The CDR3 sequence: CASTHSSPNTEAFF. Written as DNA, the CDR3 is TGTGCCAGCACCCACTCTTCACCGAACACTGAAGCTTTCTTT.

The chain has TRBV5-3 and TRBJ2-7, with D perhaps TRBD2 (5 bases). TRBV5-3 is assigned to the ORF class and has an uncertain function. CDR3 length: 16 residues. V was clipped by 1 base and J by 2 bases, with 16 bases between them. CDR3 region: CARSLRRVSWPYEQYF. The CDR3, as DNA: TGTGCCAGAAGCTTGCGGCGGGTCTCGTGGCCCTACGAGCAGTACTTC.

This chain joins TRBV2 and TRBJ2-5; D gene uncertain. The V gene lost 2 bases and the J gene lost 4 bases, with 5 bases spanning the gap. The germline V gene has CDR1 SNHLY and CDR2 FYNNEI. CDR3 length: 12 amino acids. The chain's CDR3 is CASSETGETQYF. DNA of the CDR3: TGTGCCAGCAGTGAAACTGGAGAGACCCAGTACTTC.

The chain combines TRBV5-4 with TRBJ1-1; a possible D gene is TRBD1 (5 bases). CDR1 and CDR2 (germline): SGHNT, YYREEE (reference sequence). This CDR3 spans 11 amino acids. V lost 1 base, J lost 13 bases, and 11 bases lay in between. The CDR3 DNA is TGTGCCAGCAGCTTGAACAGGATGATTTTCTTT. Residues: CASSLNRMIFF.

The chain links TRBV19 to TRBJ1-5, with D possibly matching TRBD1 (6 bases). Germline V gene sequence: CDR1 LNHDA, CDR2 SQIVND (reference sequence). The CDR3 contains 16 residues. V dropped 6 bases and J dropped 1 base, with 16 bases sitting between them. CDR3 sequence: CASRRAAGASNQPQHF. The CDR3 nucleotides read TGTGCCAGTAGGCGAGCCGCGGGGGCCAGCAATCAGCCCCAGCATTTT.

The chain couples TRBV6-5 to TRBJ2-7; 7 bases map to TRBD1. Trimming cost V 2 bases and J 6 bases; bases outside gene matches: 4. The CDR3 runs to 13 residues. Germline loops: CDR1 MNHEY, CDR2 SVGAGI. As DNA, the CDR3 is TGTGCCAGCAGTTACAGGGGGCTCGGCGAGCAGTACTTC. Its protein product is CASSYRGLGEQYF.

This chain connects TRBV5-1 to TRBJ2-7, with TRBD1 matching 10 bases. V lost 4 bases to trimming and J lost 5 bases; unmatched junction nucleotides: 9. The CDR3 covers 15 residues. From germline, CDR1 is SGHRS and CDR2 YFSETQ. CDR3 sequence reads: CASSTTGTGVHEQYF. The CDR3 DNA is TGCGCCAGCAGCACGACCGGGACAGGGGTACACGAGCAGTACTTC.

This chain connects TRBV10-3 to TRBJ1-5; 12 bases are shared with TRBD1. CDR1 and CDR2 from the germline V gene are ENHRY and SYGVKD. The length of the CDR3 is 19 residues. V was pared by 3 bases and J by 2 bases, with 11 bases of the junction left unmatched. The CDR3 spells CAISENGTGGAWGNQPQHF. The CDR3, as DNA: TGTGCCATCAGTGAAAATGGGACAGGGGGCGCTTGGGGCAATCAGCCCCAGCATTTT.